This is a list of T cell receptor beta chains from one sample in a study of blood T cell repertoires in COVID-19. The data were produced by immunoSEQ multiplex PCR, yet TCRdb's version contains in-frame clones alone and is incomplete. The table records approximately 170,000 clones, 70% to 90% of them present only once. Sequenced sample: peripheral blood. The source of these receptors is a woman in her 70s with acute or convalescent COVID-19. Both conserved end residues are part of each CDR3. Each record gives: V gene, D gene, clone size, J gene, CDR3 DNA, CDR3 protein. D genes are given only for firm matches. Not every row has a clone size; where given, it reads once, few, many or a size class.

>TRBV5-1|.|once|TRBJ2-7
TGCGCCAGCAGCCCAGGCGGTGGACTCCTCTCCTACGAGCAGTACTTC
CASSPGGGLLSYEQYF
>TRBV7-2|TRBD1|few|TRBJ2-1
TGTGCCAGCAGCTCGGCCGGGACAGGGAATGAGCAGTTCTTC
CASSSAGTGNEQFF
>TRBV4-1|TRBD2|.|TRBJ2-3
TGCGCCAGCAGCCAGGACTTAGCGGGAGGGCCAAGAGATACGCAGTATTTT
CASSQDLAGGPRDTQYF
>TRBV28|.|.|TRBJ1-2
TGTGCCAGCAGTGCAGGGTATGGCTACACCTTC
CASSAGYGYTF
>TRBV4-1|.|.|TRBJ1-2
TGCGCCAGCAGCCAAGTAGCTAACTATGGCTACACCTTC
CASSQVANYGYTF
>TRBV7-2|TRBD1|.|TRBJ1-2
TGTGCCAGCAGCGAGGACAGGGTAAAGGGGTATGGCTACACCTTC
CASSEDRVKGYGYTF
>TRBV5-8|.|.|TRBJ1-6
TGTGCCAGCAGCTTGGAGCGAAGCTATAATTCACCCCTCCACTTT
CASSLERSYNSPLHF
>TRBV3-1/TRBV3-2|TRBD1|once|TRBJ2-2
TGTGCCAGCAGCCGTATCTGGACAGGGCCCCCCGGGGAGCTGTTTTTT
CASSRIWTGPPGELFF
>TRBV5-1|TRBD1|.|TRBJ2-5
TGCGCCAGCAGCCATGGGACAGCCCTGATGCAAGAGACCCAGTACTTC
CASSHGTALMQETQYF
>TRBV6-5|TRBD1|.|TRBJ1-2
TGTGCCAGCAGTTACATAACAGGGGACAATGGCTACACCTTC
CASSYITGDNGYTF
>TRBV7-2|TRBD1|.|TRBJ1-2
TGTGCCAGCAGCCGGGACAGATATGGCTACACCTTC
CASSRDRYGYTF
>TRBV11-2|TRBD1|once|TRBJ1-1
TGTGCCAGCAGCCCTCCGGGGACAGGGCGCGCTGAAGCTTTCTTT
CASSPPGTGRAEAFF
>TRBV13|.|.|TRBJ2-7
TGTGCCAGCAGCTTAGTAGGAGGGACCAAAAGTTCCGAGCAGTACTTC
CASSLVGGTKSSEQYF
>TRBV27|.|.|TRBJ1-6
TGTGCCAGCAGACCCCGGGACATTTTGAATTCACCCCTCCACTTT
CASRPRDILNSPLHF
>TRBV27|TRBD1|.|TRBJ2-3
TGTGCCAGCAGTATCCAGGGGGCGCGGGATACGCAGTATTTT
CASSIQGARDTQYF
>TRBV4-2|.|.|TRBJ1-4
TGTGCCAGCAGCCAAGACAGGGCCACTAATGAAAAACTGTTTTTT
CASSQDRATNEKLFF
>TRBV19|TRBD2|.|TRBJ2-1
TGTGCCAGTAGTAAACATCCTAGCGGGAGCGATGAGCAGTTCTTC
CASSKHPSGSDEQFF
>TRBV2|TRBD2|.|TRBJ2-5
TGTGCCAGCACCTCGGGGACTAGCGGGGTCACGGCCCAGTACTTC
CASTSGTSGVTAQYF
>TRBV7-2|TRBD2|.|TRBJ2-7
TGTGCCAGCAGCCCGACCGGGACTAGCGGTACCCCCTACGAGCAGTACTTC
CASSPTGTSGTPYEQYF
>TRBV2|TRBD1|.|TRBJ2-2
TGTGCCAGCTCCCAATCCGGGACAGGCACCGGGGAGCTGTTTTTT
CASSQSGTGTGELFF
>TRBV9|TRBD2|.|TRBJ2-1
TGTGCCAGCAGCGTATACGGGGGGAACCACAATGAGCAGTTCTTC
CASSVYGGNHNEQFF
>TRBV7-2|.|once|TRBJ2-5
TGTGCCAGCAGCTTAGGGCGGGACAGTTACGAGACCCAGTACTTC
CASSLGRDSYETQYF
>TRBV9|.|.|TRBJ1-5
TGTGCCAGCAGCGTAGATGGGTTGCGGCAGCCCCAGCATTTT
CASSVDGLRQPQHF
>TRBV6-5|.|.|TRBJ1-6
TGTGCCAGCAGTTACTCGGACAGAAATAATTCACCCCTCCACTTT
CASSYSDRNNSPLHF
>TRBV20-1|.|.|TRBJ2-7
TGCAGTGTAGCCGGTCTCTACGAGCAGTACTTC
CSVAGLYEQYF
>TRBV4-3|.|.|TRBJ2-7
TGCGCCAGCAGCCAAGAGCGGAGTCGCGGCGAGCAGTACTTC
CASSQERSRGEQYF
>TRBV11-1|TRBD1|.|TRBJ1-1
TGTGCCAGCAACTCACGTCTAGACAGGGCCACTGAAGCTTTCTTT
CASNSRLDRATEAFF
>TRBV11-2|.|.|TRBJ1-1
TGTGCCAGCAGCCCTCAGGCGAACACTGAAGCTTTCTTT
CASSPQANTEAFF
>TRBV7-8|.|.|TRBJ2-3
TGTGCCAGCAGCCCACCCACTAGCACAGATACGCAGTATTTT
CASSPPTSTDTQYF
>TRBV5-1|TRBD1|.|TRBJ2-7
TGCGCCAGCAGCTTGCGGGAACCGGGACAGGGGACATACGAGCAGTACTTC
CASSLREPGQGTYEQYF
>TRBV7-8|TRBD1|.|TRBJ2-2
TGTGCCAGCAGCCAAAGACAGGGGCCGACCACCGGGGAGCTGTTTTTT
CASSQRQGPTTGELFF
>TRBV5-8|TRBD2|.|TRBJ2-5
TGTGCCAGCAGACTTGGGACTAGCGTACAAGAGACCCAGTACTTC
CASRLGTSVQETQYF
>TRBV28|.|.|TRBJ2-1
TGTGCCAGCAGCACCGGGACATTCCTTTACAATGAGCAGTTCTTC
CASSTGTFLYNEQFF
>TRBV19|.|.|TRBJ2-3
TGTGCCAGTAGTATTGGGCAGACACTCACAGATACGCAGTATTTT
CASSIGQTLTDTQYF
>TRBV27|TRBD2|.|TRBJ2-3
TGTGCCAGCAGTTCTAGCGGGAGCACAGATACGCAGTATTTT
CASSSSGSTDTQYF
>TRBV15|TRBD1|few|TRBJ2-7
TGTGCCACCAGCAGAGGTGACAGGGCCTACGAGCAGTACTTC
CATSRGDRAYEQYF
>TRBV24-1|.|.|TRBJ1-4
TGTGCCACCAGCCCCAGTGGGGGGGCAGAAAAACTGTTTTTT
CATSPSGGAEKLFF
>TRBV6-5|.|many|TRBJ2-7
TGTGCCAGCAGCCCCAAGTGGACAAGTTACGAGCAGTACTTC
CASSPKWTSYEQYF
>TRBV6-2/TRBV6-3|TRBD1|.|TRBJ2-7
TGTGCCAGCAGTTACGACAGGGGGCGTCACGAGCAGTACTTC
CASSYDRGRHEQYF
>TRBV7-2|TRBD1|.|TRBJ1-5
TGTGCCAGCAGCTCGACAGGGGGATATCAGCCCCAGCATTTT
CASSSTGGYQPQHF
>TRBV6-5|.|.|TRBJ1-2
TGTGCCAGCAGTTACGATAATCGGGGGTGGTATGGCTACACCTTC
CASSYDNRGWYGYTF
>TRBV11-2|TRBD1|.|TRBJ1-4
TGTGCCAGCAGCTTAGAACTACAGCTGGGACAGGGTGTTGAAAAACTGTTTTTT
CASSLELQLGQGVEKLFF
>TRBV5-4|TRBD1|.|TRBJ1-2
TGTGCCAGCAGTCTACCAACAGGGGCTTATGGCTACACCTTC
CASSLPTGAYGYTF
>TRBV29-1|.|.|TRBJ1-2
TGCAGCGTTCGGGTGGAGGGTTACTATGGCTACACCTTC
CSVRVEGYYGYTF
>TRBV5-5|TRBD1|.|TRBJ1-4
TGTGCCAGCAGCTTAGACAGGGTAGTTCGTGAAAAACTGTTTTTT
CASSLDRVVREKLFF
>TRBV5-4|.|.|TRBJ2-3
TGTGCCAGCAGCTTGGATCCCGGGATTAGCACAGATACGCAGTATTTT
CASSLDPGISTDTQYF
>TRBV20-1|TRBD1|few|TRBJ1-1
TGCAGTGCTAGTGTGGGGACAGGGGGAAGGAACACTGAAGCTTTCTTT
CSASVGTGGRNTEAFF